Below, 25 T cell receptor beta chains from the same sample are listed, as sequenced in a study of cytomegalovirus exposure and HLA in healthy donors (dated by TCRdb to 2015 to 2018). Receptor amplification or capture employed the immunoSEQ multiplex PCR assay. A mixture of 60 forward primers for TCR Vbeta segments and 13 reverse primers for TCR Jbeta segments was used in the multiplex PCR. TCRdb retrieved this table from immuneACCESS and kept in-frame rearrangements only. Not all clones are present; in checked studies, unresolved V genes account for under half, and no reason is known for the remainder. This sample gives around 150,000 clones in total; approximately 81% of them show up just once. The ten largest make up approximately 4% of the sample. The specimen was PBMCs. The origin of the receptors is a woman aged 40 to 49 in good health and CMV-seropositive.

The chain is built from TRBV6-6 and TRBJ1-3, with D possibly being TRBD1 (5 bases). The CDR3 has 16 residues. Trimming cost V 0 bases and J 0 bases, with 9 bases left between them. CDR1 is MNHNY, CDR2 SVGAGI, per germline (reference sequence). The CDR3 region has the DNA TGTGCCAGCAGTTACTCTAGACAGAGCTCTGGAAACACCATATATTTT. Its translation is CASSYSRQSSGNTIYF.

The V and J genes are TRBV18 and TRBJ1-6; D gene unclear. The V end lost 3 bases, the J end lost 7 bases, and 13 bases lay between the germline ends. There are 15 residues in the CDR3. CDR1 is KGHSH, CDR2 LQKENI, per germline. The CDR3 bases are TGTGCCAGCTCACCGGACGCAGGCGGGAATTCACCCCTCCACTTT. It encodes CASSPDAGGNSPLHF.

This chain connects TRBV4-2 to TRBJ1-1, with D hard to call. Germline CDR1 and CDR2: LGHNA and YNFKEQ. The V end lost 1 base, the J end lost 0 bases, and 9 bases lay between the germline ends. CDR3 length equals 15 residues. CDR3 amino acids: CASSQVSDLNTEAFF. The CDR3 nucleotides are TGTGCCAGCAGCCAAGTGTCGGACTTGAACACTGAAGCTTTCTTT.

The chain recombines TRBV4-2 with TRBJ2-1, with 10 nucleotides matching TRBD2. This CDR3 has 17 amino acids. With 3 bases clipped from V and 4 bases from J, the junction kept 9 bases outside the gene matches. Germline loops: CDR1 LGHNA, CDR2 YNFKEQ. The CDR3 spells CASSHEPSGGLYNEQFF. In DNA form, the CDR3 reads TGTGCCAGCAGCCACGAACCTAGCGGGGGTCTATACAATGAGCAGTTCTTC.

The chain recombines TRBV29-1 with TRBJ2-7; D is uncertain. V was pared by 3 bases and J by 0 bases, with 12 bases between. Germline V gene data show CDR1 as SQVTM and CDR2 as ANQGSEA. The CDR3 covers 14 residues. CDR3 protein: CSVDAGSISYEQYF. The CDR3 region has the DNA TGCAGCGTTGACGCCGGGTCCATCTCCTACGAGCAGTACTTC.

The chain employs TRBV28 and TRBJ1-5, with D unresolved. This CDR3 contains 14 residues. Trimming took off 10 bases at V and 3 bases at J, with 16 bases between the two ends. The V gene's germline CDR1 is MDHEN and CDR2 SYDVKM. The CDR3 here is CAIEPRGTNQPQHF. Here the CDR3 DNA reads TGTGCCATCGAGCCCCGGGGTACCAATCAGCCCCAGCATTTT.

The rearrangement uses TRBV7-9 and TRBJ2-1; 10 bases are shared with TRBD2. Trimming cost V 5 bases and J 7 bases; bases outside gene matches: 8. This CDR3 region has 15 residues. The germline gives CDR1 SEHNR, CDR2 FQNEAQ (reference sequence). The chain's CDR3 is CASSPSGGVLNEQFF. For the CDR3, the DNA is TGTGCCAGCAGCCCAAGCGGGGGGGTTTTAAATGAGCAGTTCTTC. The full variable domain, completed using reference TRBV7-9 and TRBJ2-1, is DTGVSQNPRHKITKRGQNVTFRCDPISEHNRLYWYRQTLGQGPEFLTYFQNEAQLEKSRLLSDRFSAERPKGSFSTLEIQRTEQGDSAMYLCASSPSGGVLNEQFFGPGTRLTVL.

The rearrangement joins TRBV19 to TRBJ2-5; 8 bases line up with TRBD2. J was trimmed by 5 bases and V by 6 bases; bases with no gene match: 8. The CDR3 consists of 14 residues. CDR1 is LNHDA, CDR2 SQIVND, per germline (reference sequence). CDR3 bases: TGTGCCAGTAGCCCGGGAGGGGTGGGCGAGACCCAGTACTTC. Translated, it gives CASSPGGVGETQYF.

Here the CDR3 reads CASSLWGRGRSGELFF. The CDR3 coding sequence is TGTGCCAGCAGTTTATGGGGGAGGGGGAGAAGCGGGGAGCTGTTTTTT. This sequence joins TRBV28 and TRBJ2-2, with D tentatively TRBD2 (7 bases). CDR1 is MDHEN and CDR2 is SYDVKM in the germline V gene. V lost 0 bases, J lost 7 bases, and 15 bases lay in between. The CDR3 totals 16 residues.

CDR3 nucleotide sequence: TGTGCCACTTCCCCCGGGACTAGCGGCACAGATACGCAGTATTTT. Translated, it gives CATSPGTSGTDTQYF. The J gene is TRBJ2-3, the V gene TRBV19, with 10 nucleotides matching TRBD2. CDR3 length: 15 residues. V shed 10 bases, J shed 1 base, and the junction held 8 bases outside the gene matches. The germline V gene has CDR1 LNHDA and CDR2 SQIVND (reference sequence).

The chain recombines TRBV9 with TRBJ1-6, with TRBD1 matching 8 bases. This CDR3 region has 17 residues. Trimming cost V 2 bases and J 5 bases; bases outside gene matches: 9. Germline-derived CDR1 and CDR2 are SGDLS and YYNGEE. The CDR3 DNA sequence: TGTGCCAGCAGCGTTCAGGGGGCGAGCGGCAATAATTCACCCCTCCACTTT. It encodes CASSVQGASGNNSPLHF.

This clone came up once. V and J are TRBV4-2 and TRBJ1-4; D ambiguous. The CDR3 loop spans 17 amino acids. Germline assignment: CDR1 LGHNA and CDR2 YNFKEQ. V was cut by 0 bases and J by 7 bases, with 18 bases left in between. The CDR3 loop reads CASSQEGARGNPEKLFF. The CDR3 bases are TGTGCCAGCAGCCAAGAGGGCGCAAGAGGGAACCCTGAAAAACTGTTTTTT.

This CDR3 is CASSSNRLGGEQFF. The CDR3 nucleotides are TGTGCCAGCAGTTCTAACAGGCTCGGTGGTGAGCAGTTCTTC. The V and J genes are TRBV2 and TRBJ2-1; possibly TRBD1 for D (5 bases). Germline V CDR1 and CDR2: SNHLY, FYNNEI. V was cut by 5 bases and J by 9 bases, with 17 bases left in between. CDR3 length: 14 amino acids.

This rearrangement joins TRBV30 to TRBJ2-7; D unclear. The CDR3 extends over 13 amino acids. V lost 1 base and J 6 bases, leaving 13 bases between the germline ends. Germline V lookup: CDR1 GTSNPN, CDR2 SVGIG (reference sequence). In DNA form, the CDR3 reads TGTGCCTGGAGTGAAGCGCTGGTGTCCGAGCAGTACTTC. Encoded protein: CAWSEALVSEQYF. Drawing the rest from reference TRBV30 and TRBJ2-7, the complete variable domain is SQTIHQWPATLVQPVGSPLSLECTVEGTSNPNLYWYRQAAGRGLQLLFYSVGIGQISSEVPQNLSASRPQDRQFILSSKKLLLSDSGFYLCAWSEALVSEQYFGPGTRLTVT.

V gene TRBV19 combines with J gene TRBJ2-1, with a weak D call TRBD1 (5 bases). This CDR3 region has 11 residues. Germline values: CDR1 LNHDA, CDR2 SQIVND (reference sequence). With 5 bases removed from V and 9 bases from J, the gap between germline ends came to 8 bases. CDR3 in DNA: TGTGCCAGTAGTCTAAGGGGTGAGCAGTTCTTC. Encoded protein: CASSLRGEQFF.

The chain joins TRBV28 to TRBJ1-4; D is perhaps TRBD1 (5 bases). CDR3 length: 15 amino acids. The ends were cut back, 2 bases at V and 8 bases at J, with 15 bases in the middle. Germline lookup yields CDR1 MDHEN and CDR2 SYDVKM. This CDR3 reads CASSLAGGDREKLFF. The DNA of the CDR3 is TGTGCCAGCAGTTTAGCCGGGGGGGATCGGGAAAAACTGTTTTTT.

The CDR3 DNA reads TGTGCCAGCTCGACCGGGACAGGGAGCTCTGAAGCTTTCTTT. Translating it yields CASSTGTGSSEAFF. This chain links TRBV18 with TRBJ1-1, with 9 bases identical to TRBD1. The germline V gene encodes CDR1 KGHSH and CDR2 LQKENI. This CDR3 contains 14 residues. The trim removed 6 bases at V and 6 bases at J, leaving 8 bases unmatched.

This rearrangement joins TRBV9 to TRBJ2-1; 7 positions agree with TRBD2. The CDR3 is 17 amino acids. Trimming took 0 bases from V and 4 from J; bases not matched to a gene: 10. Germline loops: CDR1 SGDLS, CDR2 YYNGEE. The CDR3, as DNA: TGTGCCAGCAGCGTAGAGGTCGATGCGGGAGTGTACAATGAGCAGTTCTTC. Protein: CASSVEVDAGVYNEQFF.

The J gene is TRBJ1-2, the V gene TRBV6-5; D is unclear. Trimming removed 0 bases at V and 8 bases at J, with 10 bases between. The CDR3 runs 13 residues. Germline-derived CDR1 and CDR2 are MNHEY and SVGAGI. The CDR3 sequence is CASSYSRAGGYTF. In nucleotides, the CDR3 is TGTGCCAGCAGTTACTCGAGGGCTGGGGGCTACACCTTC.

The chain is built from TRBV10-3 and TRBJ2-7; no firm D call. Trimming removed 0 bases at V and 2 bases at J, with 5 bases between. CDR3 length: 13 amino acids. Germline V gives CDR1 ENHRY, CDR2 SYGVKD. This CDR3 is CAISESHTYEQYF. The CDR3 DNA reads TGTGCCATCAGTGAGTCCCACACCTACGAGCAGTACTTC.

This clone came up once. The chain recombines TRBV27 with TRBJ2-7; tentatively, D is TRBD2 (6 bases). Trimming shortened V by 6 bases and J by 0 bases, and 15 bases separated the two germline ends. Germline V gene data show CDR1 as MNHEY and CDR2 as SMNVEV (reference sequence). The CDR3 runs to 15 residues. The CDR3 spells CASRRGGAYSYEQYF. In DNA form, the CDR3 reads TGTGCCAGCAGACGTGGAGGGGCATACTCCTACGAGCAGTACTTC.

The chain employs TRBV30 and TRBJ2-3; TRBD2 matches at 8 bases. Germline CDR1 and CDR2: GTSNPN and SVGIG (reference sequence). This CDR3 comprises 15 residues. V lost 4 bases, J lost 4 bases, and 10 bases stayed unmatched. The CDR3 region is CAWTTGLAGSDTQYF. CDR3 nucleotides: TGTGCCTGGACCACCGGACTAGCTGGGTCAGATACGCAGTATTTT.

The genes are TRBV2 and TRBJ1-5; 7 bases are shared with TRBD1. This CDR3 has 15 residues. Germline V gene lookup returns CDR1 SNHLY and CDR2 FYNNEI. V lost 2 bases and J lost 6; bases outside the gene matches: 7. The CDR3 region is CASSEKGAFGQPQHF. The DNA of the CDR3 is TGTGCCAGCAGTGAAAAGGGGGCGTTTGGTCAGCCCCAGCATTTT.

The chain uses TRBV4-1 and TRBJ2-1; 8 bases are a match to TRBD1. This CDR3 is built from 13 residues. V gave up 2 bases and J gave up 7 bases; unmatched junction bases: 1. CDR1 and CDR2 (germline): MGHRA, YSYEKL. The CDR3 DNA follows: TGCGCCAGCAGCCAACACAGGGGGAATGAGCAGTTCTTC. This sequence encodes CASSQHRGNEQFF.

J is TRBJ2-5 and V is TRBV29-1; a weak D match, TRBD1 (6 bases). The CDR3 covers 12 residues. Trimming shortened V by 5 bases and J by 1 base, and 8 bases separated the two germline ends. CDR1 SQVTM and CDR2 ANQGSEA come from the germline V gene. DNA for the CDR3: TGCAGCGTTTCGACAGGCCAAGAGACCCAGTACTTC. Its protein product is CSVSTGQETQYF. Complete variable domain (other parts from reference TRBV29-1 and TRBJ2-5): SAVISQKPSRDICQRGTSLTIQCQVDSQVTMMFWYRQQPGQSLTLIATANQGSEATYESGFVIDKFPISRPNLTFSTLTVSNMSPEDSSIYLCSVSTGQETQYFGPGTRLLVL.